This entry lists 20 T cell receptor beta chains sequenced from one sample in a study of human T cells and chemical hapten exposure. Time point specified: patch test 3, about 24 weeks after DPC sensitization. Treatment specified: therapeutic diphenylcyclopropenone sensitization with weekly scalp DPC. From the RACE reads, TCRdb called clonotypes with MiXCR, one entry per CDR3 protein. This sample yields roughly 90,000 distinct CDR3 sequences, of which roughly 10% are seen a single time; approximately 0.99% belongs to the top ten. The source was whole blood, collected in connection with sensitization to the hapten diphenylcyclopropenone (DPC). Source of these receptors: a young woman with alopecia areata. Some clones in this sample may be carry-over from other donors' samples.

This clonotype was counted many times. The J gene is TRBJ1-1, the V gene TRBV10-2; D is possibly TRBD1 (5 bases). The germline V gene encodes CDR1 WSHSY and CDR2 SAAADI. The CDR3 runs to 15 residues. V lost 1 base and J 3 bases, leaving 12 bases between the germline ends. DNA for the CDR3: TGCGCCAGCAGTGAGTTCGACGGAGGGGACACTGAAGCTTTCTTT. It translates to CASSEFDGGDTEAFF.

The rearrangement uses TRBV28 and TRBJ2-7, with 8 positions matching TRBD2. Trimming took 8 bases from V and 3 from J; bases not matched to a gene: 9. CDR3 size: 14 residues. Germline assignment: CDR1 MDHEN and CDR2 SYDVKM. CDR3 sequence: CASEISGRGYEQYF. In DNA form, the CDR3 reads TGTGCCAGCGAGATAAGCGGGAGAGGCTACGAGCAGTACTTC.

This clonotype was detected ten times or more. V is TRBV29-1 and J is TRBJ2-3; D is undetermined. This CDR3 is built from 15 residues. CDR1 and CDR2 from the germline V gene are SQVTM and ANQGSEA. V lost 4 bases to trimming and J lost 4 bases, with 18 bases between them. The CDR3 DNA reads TGCAGCGTTGTCGGGTTTGCAAGGCTCCCAGATACGCAGTATTTT. Amino acids: CSVVGFARLPDTQYF.

This clonotype appeared a few times. CDR3 nucleotide sequence: TGTGCCAGCAGCTCGACGGGGAATGAGCAGTTCTTC. Translating it yields CASSSTGNEQFF. The gene calls are TRBV11-1 and TRBJ2-1; TRBD2 is a possible D gene (5 bases). The V and J ends lost 4 bases and 7 bases respectively, with 8 bases between them. The CDR3 runs 12 residues. CDR1 and CDR2 from the germline V gene are SGHAT and FQDESV (reference sequence).

The table lists this clonotype with many counts. The chain carries TRBV6-1 and TRBJ1-2, with unresolved D. Germline V gene lookup returns CDR1 MNHNS and CDR2 SASEGT. This CDR3 comprises 13 residues. V shed 8 bases and J shed 1 base, with 11 bases lying between them. The CDR3 nucleotides are TGTGCCAGCCACCTCTACCTTAACTATGGCTACACCTTC. As protein: CASHLYLNYGYTF.

This clonotype showed up many times. The CDR3 reads CSVQGGVTYEQYF. As DNA, the CDR3 is TGCAGCGTTCAAGGGGGCGTAACCTACGAGCAGTACTTC. The rearrangement links TRBV29-1 to TRBJ2-7, with 7 bases aligning to TRBD1. Germline CDR1 and CDR2: SQVTM and ANQGSEA. V gave up 5 bases and J gave up 2 bases; unmatched junction bases: 6. The CDR3 loop spans 13 amino acids.

This clonotype was observed many times. The J gene is TRBJ2-3, the V gene TRBV11-2, with D perhaps being TRBD1 or TRBD2 (5 bases each). Per germline, CDR1 SGHAT and CDR2 FQNNGV. This CDR3 contains 15 residues. V lost 6 bases and J 6 bases, leaving 19 bases between the germline ends. The CDR3 DNA reads TGTGCCAGCAGGAAGGCAGGGCCGAGGGGCGATACGCAGTATTTT. It specifies CASRKAGPRGDTQYF.

This chain joins TRBV27 and TRBJ2-2; tentative D call: TRBD1 (6 bases). CDR3 length equals 16 residues. V lost 3 bases to trimming and J lost 1 base, with 12 bases between them. The germline V gene has CDR1 MNHEY and CDR2 SMNVEV (reference sequence). The CDR3 protein is CASSFLQGQNTGELFF. The CDR3 DNA is TGTGCCAGCAGTTTCCTACAGGGACAGAACACCGGGGAGCTGTTTTTT.

In this sample, this clonotype turned up many times. The chain uses TRBV30 and TRBJ2-3, with 8 positions matching TRBD1. This CDR3 comprises 15 residues. The V gene's germline CDR1 is GTSNPN and CDR2 SVGIG (reference sequence). After removal of 5 bases from V and 0 bases from J, the junction contained 7 bases not matched to a gene. The CDR3, as DNA: TGTGCCTGGGAGGGACAGGCTCAAAGCACAGATACGCAGTATTTT. Translating it yields CAWEGQAQSTDTQYF.

The V gene is TRBV5-1, the J gene TRBJ2-3, with D hard to call. Trimming stripped 7 bases from V and 2 bases from J, with 11 bases between. The CDR3 sequence is 13 residues long. Germline CDR1 reads SGHRS; CDR2 reads YFSETQ. This CDR3 reads CASLGHDTDTQYF. CDR3 sequence (DNA): TGCGCCAGCCTAGGGCATGACACAGATACGCAGTATTTT.

This clonotype was seen more than once but under ten times. This chain joins TRBV5-4 and TRBJ2-5, with D maybe TRBD2 (5 bases). V gave up 5 bases and J gave up 2 bases, with 10 bases separating them. CDR1 SGHNT and CDR2 YYREEE come from the germline V gene (reference sequence). The CDR3 consists of 13 residues. The CDR3 loop is CASRPGEQETQYF. DNA of the CDR3: TGTGCCAGCAGACCCGGGGAGCAAGAGACCCAGTACTTC. The full variable domain, completed using reference TRBV5-4 and TRBJ2-5, is ETGVTQSPTHLIKTRGQQVTLRCSSQSGHNTVSWYQQALGQGPQFIFQYYREEENGRGNFPPRFSGLQFPNYSSELNVNALELDDSALYLCASRPGEQETQYFGPGTRLLVL.

This clonotype came up many times. This chain connects TRBV5-1 to TRBJ2-5; D assignment may be TRBD1 or TRBD2 (5 bases each). Deletions cut 4 bases from V and 3 bases from J, with 13 bases between. The CDR3 consists of 14 residues. Germline V gene data show CDR1 as SGHRS and CDR2 as YFSETQ. CDR3 residues: CASSEGRGKETQYF. The CDR3 DNA is TGCGCCAGCAGCGAGGGACGGGGAAAAGAGACCCAGTACTTC.

This clonotype was detected ten times or more. V is TRBV21-1 and J is TRBJ2-7; no DNA check was done on the table's D call, TRBD1. TRBV21-1 is flagged as a pseudogene. The CDR3 has 17 amino acids. The CDR3 bases are TGTGCCAGCAGCAAAGCGAAGCGGGGGCGCACCGGGAACGAGCAGTACGTC. Amino acid sequence: CASSKAKRGRTGNEQYV.

This clonotype was seen only once. The rearrangement joins TRBV27 to TRBJ2-7; D possibly corresponds to TRBD1 (6 bases). Germline V gene data show CDR1 as MNHEY and CDR2 as SMNVEV (reference sequence). With 6 bases removed from V and 3 bases from J, the gap between germline ends came to 18 bases. The CDR3 is 15 amino acids. The CDR3 DNA reads TGTGCCAGCAGCCCCGACAGAGGGGGAAACTACGAGCAGTACTTC. As protein: CASSPDRGGNYEQYF.

This clonotype has at least ten counts. This rearrangement joins TRBV11-2 to TRBJ1-1, with D hard to call. Trimming stripped 5 bases from V and 7 bases from J, with 11 bases between. This CDR3 spans 12 amino acids. Germline V gene lookup returns CDR1 SGHAT and CDR2 FQNNGV. The CDR3 bases are TGTGCCAGCAGCCCCCCCGGGTATGAAGCTTTCTTT. It is translated as CASSPPGYEAFF.

This clonotype was observed many times. The chain links TRBV11-2 to TRBJ2-2; possible D gene TRBD1, 5 bases. This CDR3 has 17 residues. Germline V gene sequence: CDR1 SGHAT, CDR2 FQNNGV. The V gene lost 3 bases and the J gene lost 1 base, with 15 bases spanning the gap. CDR3 in amino acids: CASSFGRYGQNTGELFF. DNA for the CDR3: TGTGCCAGCAGCTTCGGACGCTATGGACAGAACACCGGGGAGCTGTTTTTT.

This clonotype has only a few counts. The V and J genes are TRBV5-1 and TRBJ2-3, with 8 bases identical to TRBD1. Germline V gene sequence: CDR1 SGHRS, CDR2 YFSETQ. The CDR3 totals 17 residues. J was trimmed by 1 base and V by 2 bases; bases with no gene match: 9. The CDR3, as DNA: TGCGCCAGCAGCTTCGGGACAGGCGGGCGCCGCACAGATACGCAGTATTTT. It is translated as CASSFGTGGRRTDTQYF. Using reference TRBV5-1 and TRBJ2-3 for the parts outside the CDR3, the full variable domain is KAGVTQTPRYLIKTRGQQVTLSCSPISGHRSVSWYQQTPGQGLQFLFEYFSETQRNKGNFPGRFSGRQFSNSRSEMNVSTLELGDSALYLCASSFGTGGRRTDTQYFGPGTRLTVL.

This clonotype was picked up many times. The rearrangement links TRBV2 to TRBJ2-3; a weak D match, TRBD2 (5 bases). Trimming pared 7 bases from V and 1 base from J, leaving 9 bases between. CDR3 size: 13 residues. CDR1 and CDR2 from the germline V gene are SNHLY and FYNNEI. In DNA form, the CDR3 reads TGTGCCAGCAATGGACTCCGCACAGATACGCAGTATTTT. Translating gives CASNGLRTDTQYF. The whole variable domain, remainder taken from reference TRBV2 and TRBJ2-3, is EPEVTQTPSHQVTQMGQEVILRCVPISNHLYFYWYRQILGQKVEFLVSFYNNEISEKSEIFDDQFSVERPDGSNFTLKIRSTKLEDSAMYFCASNGLRTDTQYFGPGTRLTVL.

Many counts were recorded for this clonotype. The chain is built from TRBV5-1 and TRBJ2-5, with D possibly matching TRBD2 (5 bases). Germline assignment: CDR1 SGHRS and CDR2 YFSETQ. CDR3 size: 14 residues. Trimming removed 0 bases from V and 1 base from J, with 7 bases in between. The CDR3 DNA follows: TGCGCCAGCAGCTTGGGACTAATCCAAGAGACCCAGTACTTC. Encoded protein: CASSLGLIQETQYF.

This clonotype was counted at least ten times. In nucleotides, the CDR3 is TGCGCCAGCAGCCAAGTTGGACAGGACACCGGGGAGCTGTTTTTT. Translating gives CASSQVGQDTGELFF. The rearrangement uses TRBV4-1 and TRBJ2-2, with TRBD1 matching 7 bases. Germline-derived CDR1 and CDR2 are MGHRA and YSYEKL. Trimming removed 1 base from V and 3 bases from J; junction bases left unmatched: 2. The CDR3 length is 15 residues.